The next 17 T cell receptor beta chains were all read from a single sample in a study of OX40 agonist ivuxolimab in advanced cancers. Sequenced by immunoSEQ multiplex PCR; TCRdb stores in-frame clones only, minus some. The sample consists of fewer than 95,000 clones, around 90% of them appearing once. Sequenced here: CD4+ or CD8+ T cells sorted from blood, sampled in a trial of the OX40 agonist ivuxolimab. The receptors shown here come from an adult with an advanced solid tumor such as melanoma, head and neck, liver or kidney cancer.

The chain uses TRBV28 and TRBJ2-3; maybe TRBD2 (5 bases). Between the trimmed V and J ends, which lost 5 bases and 11 bases, there was a span of 20 bases. The CDR3 extends over 14 amino acids. The germline V gene encodes CDR1 MDHEN and CDR2 SYDVKM. In nucleotides, the CDR3 is TGTGCCAGCAGTCCACCCCGGACGGGGAAAAAGCAGTATTTT. Translating it yields CASSPPRTGKKQYF. Supplemented by reference TRBV28 and TRBJ2-3, the full variable domain reads DVKVTQSSRYLVKRTGEKVFLECVQDMDHENMFWYRQDPGLGLRLIYFSYDVKMKEKGDIPEGYSVSREKKERFSLILESASTNQTSMYLCASSPPRTGKKQYFGPGTRLTVL.

This sequence joins TRBV21-1 and TRBJ2-5; the table's D call TRBD2 went unverified against the DNA. TRBV21-1 is a pseudogene. This CDR3 spans 14 amino acids. The CDR3 DNA sequence: TGTGCCAGCAGCAAAGCTGGGAGTGAGGAGACCCAGTACTTC. It is translated as CASSKAGSEETQYF.

J is TRBJ2-7 and V is TRBV28, with D unclear. Trimming shortened V by 5 bases and J by 2 bases, and 10 bases separated the two germline ends. This CDR3 is built from 13 residues. The germline V gene has CDR1 MDHEN and CDR2 SYDVKM. CDR3 region: CASSQPPTYEQYF. CDR3 nucleotides: TGTGCCAGCAGTCAACCCCCGACCTACGAGCAGTACTTC.

A remark on this clone: Other DNA sequences in this specimen translate into the identical CDR3. The rearrangement uses TRBV11-3 and TRBJ2-3; D not resolved. From germline, CDR1 is SGHNT and CDR2 YENEEA. V was trimmed by 2 bases and J by 0 bases, leaving 0 bases between them. The length of the CDR3 is 12 residues. CDR3 coding DNA: TGTGCCAGCAGCTTAAGCACAGATACGCAGTATTTT. It yields the protein CASSLSTDTQYF. The full variable domain, its missing parts supplied by reference TRBV11-3 and TRBJ2-3, is EAGVVQSPRYKIIEKKQPVAFWCNPISGHNTLYWYLQNLGQGPELLIRYENEEAVDDSQLPKDRFSAERLKGVDSTLKIQPAELGDSAVYLCASSLSTDTQYFGPGTRLTVL.

The V gene is TRBV6-1, the J gene TRBJ1-1, with TRBD1 as a possible D gene (6 bases). Between the trimmed V and J ends, which lost 7 bases and 7 bases, there was a span of 10 bases. Germline V gene sequence: CDR1 MNHNS, CDR2 SASEGT. The CDR3 length is 11 residues. The DNA for the CDR3 is TGTGCCAGCACCCAGGGGAGTGAAGCTTTCTTT. Translating it yields CASTQGSEAFF.

The chain joins TRBV7-2 to TRBJ2-2; D perhaps matches TRBD2 (5 bases). Germline CDR1 is SGHTA and CDR2 is FQGNSA. V dropped 4 bases and J dropped 6 bases, with 9 bases sitting between them. The CDR3 extends over 13 amino acids. CDR3 loop: CASSSYGAGELFF. The DNA of the CDR3 is TGTGCCAGCAGCTCCTACGGGGCCGGGGAGCTGTTTTTT.

This clone was detected only once. The gene calls are TRBV11-1 and TRBJ1-2; the D gene is possibly TRBD1 (5 bases). From germline, CDR1 is SGHAT and CDR2 FQDESV (reference sequence). V gave up 0 bases and J gave up 4 bases, with 15 bases separating them. The CDR3 is 16 amino acids. In DNA, the CDR3 is TGTGCCAGCAGCTTAGCGGGGACGGTCAGTACCTATGGCTACACCTTC. Amino acids: CASSLAGTVSTYGYTF.

A few counts support this clone. The chain links TRBV29-1 to TRBJ2-3; 8 nucleotides align to TRBD2. The CDR3 is 15 residues long. The V segment lost 7 bases and the J segment 7 bases; nucleotides outside the gene matches: 16. The germline gives CDR1 SQVTM, CDR2 ANQGSEA. The CDR3 DNA is TGCAGCGAACTTAAGAGGGTTAGCGGGAAGAATACGCAGTATTTT. This encodes CSELKRVSGKNTQYF.

The V and J genes are TRBV5-8 and TRBJ1-1; the D gene is possibly TRBD1 (5 bases). The V gene lost 3 bases and the J gene lost 5 bases, with 14 bases spanning the gap. The CDR3 has 14 residues. Germline V gene data show CDR1 as SGHTS and CDR2 as YDEGEE. CDR3 DNA: TGTGCCAGCAGCTACAGGTTTAGGGGTACTGAAGCTTTCTTT. It translates to CASSYRFRGTEAFF.

The count of this clone is one. The gene calls are TRBV21-1 and TRBJ1-1; TRBD1 was called by the table and not checked on the DNA. TRBV21-1 is a pseudogene locus. CDR3 length equals 16 residues. The CDR3 is CASGEEDRGMNTEAFF. The CDR3 DNA is TGTGCCAGCGGCGAGGAGGACAGGGGCATGAACACTGAAGCTTTCTTT.

The chain is built from TRBV5-6 and TRBJ2-7, with D perhaps matching TRBD1 or TRBD2 (5 bases each). The CDR3 extends over 11 amino acids. V lost 5 bases to trimming and J lost 11 bases, with 14 bases between them. Per germline, CDR1 SGHDT and CDR2 YYEEEE. The CDR3 DNA is TGTGCCAGCAGAAAGACAGTGCGGGAGTACTTC. Encoded protein: CASRKTVREYF.

This CDR3 is CASSLGGQFNQPQHF. CDR3 nucleotide sequence: TGTGCCAGCAGCTTAGGGGGACAGTTTAATCAGCCCCAGCATTTT. The chain uses TRBV7-9 and TRBJ1-5; 7 positions match TRBD1. The CDR3 is 15 amino acids. Germline V gives CDR1 SEHNR, CDR2 FQNEAQ (reference sequence). After removal of 1 base from V and 4 bases from J, the junction contained 4 bases not matched to a gene.

The rearrangement uses TRBV11-3 and TRBJ2-7; unclear D gene. The CDR3 covers 12 residues. V lost 1 base to trimming and J lost 5 bases, with 6 bases between them. CDR1 SGHNT and CDR2 YENEEA come from the germline V gene. The CDR3 is CASSLVGNEQYF. CDR3 nucleotide sequence: TGTGCCAGCAGCTTAGTGGGGAACGAGCAGTACTTC.

The rearrangement uses TRBV5-1 and TRBJ2-3, with D possibly TRBD1 on 6 matching bases. This CDR3 is 16 amino acids long. Germline-derived CDR1 and CDR2 are SGHRS and YFSETQ. Trimming removed 0 bases from V and 0 bases from J, with 11 bases in between. The CDR3 sequence is CASSLVGQPSTDTQYF. CDR3 in DNA: TGCGCCAGCAGCTTGGTCGGACAGCCTAGCACAGATACGCAGTATTTT. The full variable domain, in which reference TRBV5-1 and TRBJ2-3 provide the parts outside the CDR3, is KAGVTQTPRYLIKTRGQQVTLSCSPISGHRSVSWYQQTPGQGLQFLFEYFSETQRNKGNFPGRFSGRQFSNSRSEMNVSTLELGDSALYLCASSLVGQPSTDTQYFGPGTRLTVL.

This chain connects TRBV29-1 to TRBJ2-5; the D gene is possibly TRBD1 (5 bases). CDR1 is SQVTM and CDR2 is ANQGSEA in the germline V gene. This CDR3 has 14 residues. V dropped 6 bases and J dropped 2 bases, with 16 bases sitting between them. CDR3 nucleotides: TGCAGCGTCCCAGAGTGGGCAGGGCAAGAGACCCAGTACTTC. Amino acid sequence: CSVPEWAGQETQYF. The full variable domain, its missing parts supplied by reference TRBV29-1 and TRBJ2-5, is SAVISQKPSRDICQRGTSLTIQCQVDSQVTMMFWYRQQPGQSLTLIATANQGSEATYESGFVIDKFPISRPNLTFSTLTVSNMSPEDSSIYLCSVPEWAGQETQYFGPGTRLLVL.

The chain uses TRBV28 and TRBJ2-3; D gene ambiguous. The CDR3 is 12 amino acids. Looked up from germline, CDR1 is MDHEN and CDR2 is SYDVKM. The V gene lost 6 bases and the J gene lost 3 bases, with 7 bases spanning the gap. CDR3 loop: CASSSPTDTQYF. In nucleotides, the CDR3 is TGTGCCAGCAGCTCGCCGACAGATACGCAGTATTTT.

The chain couples TRBV5-4 to TRBJ1-1, with 10 positions matching TRBD1. This CDR3 has 16 residues. Germline-derived CDR1 and CDR2 are SGHNT and YYREEE (reference sequence). Trimming cost V 4 bases and J 0 bases; bases outside gene matches: 6. DNA for the CDR3: TGTGCCAGCAGCGCCCCGGGACAGGGGTTGAACACTGAAGCTTTCTTT. Protein sequence: CASSAPGQGLNTEAFF.